This passage covers 10 T cell receptor beta chains from one sample sequenced in a study of PD-1 blockade in classical Hodgkin lymphoma. Libraries were prepared by immunoSEQ multiplex PCR; TCRdb keeps only in-frame clonotypes and omits some of them. The sample gives 6,000 to 9,500 clones, around 84% of which show up once; over 12% is in the top ten. There was relapse after autologous stem cell transplantation in every patient, and there was variation in brentuximab vedotin exposure. Sequencing used peripheral blood mononuclear cells (PBMCs), obtained at baseline. These receptors were collected from a human donor with classical Hodgkin lymphoma.

This clone was observed a handful of times. The CDR3 coding sequence is TGTGCCTGGAGGGTAACCGGGGGGCTTCTTGGCTACACCTTC. Protein: CAWRVTGGLLGYTF. The rearrangement links TRBV30 to TRBJ1-2; tentative D call: TRBD1 (6 bases). The V and J ends lost 3 bases and 7 bases respectively, with 18 bases between them. This CDR3 is built from 14 residues. In germline, CDR1 is GTSNPN, CDR2 SVGIG (reference sequence).

The V and J genes are TRBV6-1 and TRBJ2-5, with D maybe TRBD1 (6 bases). Germline V gives CDR1 MNHNS, CDR2 SASEGT. The CDR3 sequence is 15 residues long. V lost 6 bases, J lost 5 bases, and 19 bases lay in between. The CDR3 reads CASRKETGSAETQYF. CDR3 nucleotides: TGTGCCAGCAGAAAAGAGACAGGATCAGCCGAGACCCAGTACTTC.

This sequence joins TRBV29-1 and TRBJ2-7, with D perhaps TRBD2 (6 bases). The CDR3 runs 16 residues. The germline gives CDR1 SQVTM, CDR2 ANQGSEA. V was trimmed by 1 base and J by 0 bases, leaving 16 bases between them. The CDR3 bases are TGCAGCGTTGAAGGACTGGTGGAGGGTAGCTCCTACGAGCAGTACTTC. It specifies CSVEGLVEGSSYEQYF.

V is TRBV14 and J is TRBJ2-5; no clear D gene. The germline V and J ends were trimmed by 6 bases and 2 bases, with 7 bases remaining between them. CDR1 and CDR2 (germline): SGHDN, FVKESK. CDR3 length equals 12 residues. The CDR3 DNA sequence: TGTGCCAGCAGGAAAGATCAAGAGACCCAGTACTTC. Translated: CASRKDQETQYF.

V is TRBV28 and J is TRBJ1-2; the D is unclear. The CDR3 loop spans 13 amino acids. Germline V gives CDR1 MDHEN, CDR2 SYDVKM. V was trimmed by 6 bases and J by 1 base, leaving 9 bases between them. Written as DNA, the CDR3 is TGTGCCAGCAGCCTGACAAATAACTATGGCTACACCTTC. Amino acid sequence: CASSLTNNYGYTF.

This clone came up once. V gene TRBV4-2 combines with J gene TRBJ1-1; possible D gene TRBD1, 6 bases. The CDR3 extends over 13 amino acids. From germline, CDR1 is LGHNA and CDR2 YNFKEQ. The V gene lost 5 bases and the J gene lost 5 bases, with 12 bases spanning the gap. CDR3 region: CASSTQDRTEAFF. CDR3 DNA sequence: TGTGCCAGCAGCACCCAGGACAGAACTGAAGCTTTCTTT.

This chain uses TRBV6-1 with TRBJ1-2; no reliable D call. Germline loops: CDR1 MNHNS, CDR2 SASEGT. The V end lost 2 bases, the J end lost 4 bases, and 14 bases lay between the germline ends. CDR3 length: 15 amino acids. CDR3 in DNA: TGTGCCAGCAGTGAAAAGATTAGAGAGGGCTATGGCTACACCTTC. Amino acid sequence: CASSEKIREGYGYTF.

This clone was seen more than once but under ten times. This chain uses TRBV7-2 with TRBJ2-7; 9 nucleotides match TRBD2. The junction had 8 bases not matched to a gene; V was cut back by 5 bases and J by 9 bases. From germline, CDR1 is SGHTA and CDR2 FQGNSA. This CDR3 region has 13 residues. The DNA for the CDR3 is TGTGCCAGCAGCACTTCGCGAGCGGGAGGGCAGTACTTC. It encodes CASSTSRAGGQYF.

This rearrangement joins TRBV10-3 to TRBJ2-5; no definite D call. The CDR3 has 12 residues. Germline V CDR1 and CDR2: ENHRY, SYGVKD. Between the trimmed V and J ends, which lost 4 bases and 0 bases, there was a span of 3 bases. The chain's CDR3 is CAISVDQETQYF. The CDR3 nucleotides read TGTGCCATCAGTGTAGACCAAGAGACCCAGTACTTC.

CDR3 DNA sequence: TGTGCCAGCAGTAGGGGACAGGACGGCACAGATACGCAGTATTTT. Protein product: CASSRGQDGTDTQYF. The rearrangement uses TRBV27 and TRBJ2-3; 8 bases agree with TRBD1. The junction had 5 bases not matched to a gene; V was cut back by 5 bases and J by 1 base. Germline CDR1 reads MNHEY; CDR2 reads SMNVEV (reference sequence). The CDR3 spans 15 residues.